This TCR beta chain is from a study of blood T cell repertoires in COVID-19. Study information: Italy, Spain and the United States were the sources of the convalescent and acute COVID-19 samples. From T cells, B-cell-depleted T cells, or PBMCs came the material, which was cDNA or gDNA.

The CDR3 totals 16 residues. Trimming took 0 bases from V and 6 from J; bases not matched to a gene: 9. Germline values: CDR1 SGHTA, CDR2 FQGTGA. In the authors' methods: Reference gene primer amplification yielded estimated nucleated cell counts. Measured with immunoSEQ multiplex PCR; TCRdb has only the in-frame clones, and not every one. V, J and clone size reflect that table, while D and trimming were determined from the DNA. Of 150,000 to 250,000 clones listed, almost 85% were seen once; the top ten hold approximately 6.9%. This clone appeared a few times. The sequence derives from a human donor with acute or convalescent COVID-19. The donor label of this sample is uncertain. The sequencing input was peripheral blood. The chain carries TRBV7-3 and TRBJ2-7, with 9 bases fitting TRBD2. CDR3 in DNA: TGTGCCAGCAGCTTAACGTATTTAGCGGGAGAAACCGAGCAGTACTTC. It yields the protein CASSLTYLAGETEQYF.